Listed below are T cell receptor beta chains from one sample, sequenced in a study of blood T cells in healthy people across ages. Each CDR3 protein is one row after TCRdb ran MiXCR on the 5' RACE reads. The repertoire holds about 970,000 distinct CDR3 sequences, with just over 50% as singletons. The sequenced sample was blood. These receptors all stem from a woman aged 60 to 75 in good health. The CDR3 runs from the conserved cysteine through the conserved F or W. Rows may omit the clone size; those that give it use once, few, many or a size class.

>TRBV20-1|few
CSAPRQGRYNEQFF
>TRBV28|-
CASSLIPSSSRNEQFF
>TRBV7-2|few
CASSLVLRTSGADTQYF
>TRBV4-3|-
CASSQDLHRGRSKNIQYF
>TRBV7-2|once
CASSLASGSPTNEQFF
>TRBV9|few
CASSAGLAGVIGETQYF
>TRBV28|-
CASRQGVRQYF
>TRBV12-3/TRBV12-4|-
CASSSHGTSGYNEQFF
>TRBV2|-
CASTSGRGFSEQYF
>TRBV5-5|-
CASSFGAARGNQPQHF
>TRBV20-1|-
CSASPPRASYEQYF
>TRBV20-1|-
CSAGKRGPQHF
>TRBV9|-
CASSAVGTDMQYF
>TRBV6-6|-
CASSKDSWGGYTF
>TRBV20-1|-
CSSSQGKVYEQYF
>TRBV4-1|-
CASSQEGFSGSLFNEQFF
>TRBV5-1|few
CASSLQEGGANVLTF
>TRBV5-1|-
CASTPGGVQQYF
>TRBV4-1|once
CASSHGLARGNEQFF
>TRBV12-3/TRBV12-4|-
CASGHDGYEQYF
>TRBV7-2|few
CASSQNRATFLYEQYF
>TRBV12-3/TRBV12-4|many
CASRAGQGGYTF
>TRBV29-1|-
CSIRQAGYF
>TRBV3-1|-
CASSPHNSYEQYF
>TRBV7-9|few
CASSFSDSREKLFF
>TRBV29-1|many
CSVKSYQETQYF
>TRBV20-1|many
CSARNSGTTRNEQFF
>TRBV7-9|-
CASSLGSGGGGAFF
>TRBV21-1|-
CASKPGQGSSGANVLTF
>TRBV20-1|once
CSARHADRSNQPQHF
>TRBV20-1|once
CSAFLLGLASNEQYF
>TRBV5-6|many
CASRRSLNNYEQYF
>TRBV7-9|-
CASRGGMTDSYEQYF